This T cell receptor beta chain was documented in a study of beta chain features in type 1 diabetes. Findings and limits, study-wide: Within the patient group, naive, central memory and Treg TCRB repertoires appeared more similar to each other than within healthy donors. PCR may have favored shorter templates equally in patients and controls. VDJ junctions from type 1 diabetes patients carried fewer insertions and larger deletions.

This CDR3 spans 13 amino acids. CDR1 and CDR2 (germline): SGHAT, FQNNGV. Trimming left V 5 bases short and J 8 bases short, with 12 bases between. On this clone: Its antigen is unidentified.

The study reverse transcribed the entire isolated RNA, so it sequenced expressed TCRB transcripts. Clones were sequenced by immunoSEQ multiplex PCR, and TCRdb holds only the in-frame ones, with some missing. There are about 140,000 clones in the sample; approximately 10% occur only once, and 0.55% to 0.75% lies in the top ten. Material for sequencing was central memory CD4+ T cells from blood. The sequence was obtained from a woman aged 40 to 50 in good health. The chain carries TRBV11-2 and TRBJ2-2; D gene uncertain. For the CDR3, the DNA is TGTGCCAGCAGCCCCGCCCTCGGGGGGGAGCTGTTTTTT. Its translation: CASSPALGGELFF.